This T cell receptor (beta chain) originates from a study of cytomegalovirus exposure and HLA in healthy donors. Findings and caveats of the study: TCR beta chains numbering approximately 150 were designated cytomegalovirus-associated.

PCR was performed using 60 Vbeta and 13 Jbeta primers. Sequencing used immunoSEQ multiplex PCR; TCRdb keeps in-frame clones, though not all of them. The sample shows more than 100,000 clones, 77% of them seen only once. V was shortened by 3 bases and J by 4 bases, with 7 bases between the two germline ends. CDR1 is KGHSH and CDR2 is LQKENI in the germline V gene. CDR3 size: 12 residues. Points on this clone: The antigen is not known.

The chain couples TRBV18 to TRBJ2-7, with no clear D. The clonotype originates from a human donor in good health. The specimen sequenced was PBMCs. In DNA, the CDR3 is TGTGCCAGCTCACCCAGGCCTTACGAGCAGTACTTC. Amino acids: CASSPRPYEQYF.